Sequencing of this T cell receptor beta chain was carried out in a study of metastatic and nonmetastatic thyroid tumors. Background on the study: Repertoire comparison spanned blood and tumor or nodule tissue of malignant and benign thyroid patients.

Each patient came to thyroid surgery without any prior treatment (of any kind). At least ten counts were recorded for this clone. Its antigen is still unknown. With MiXCR, TCRdb reprocessed the PCR reads. Among 33,000 or so clones listed, roughly 7.1% were seen once. Study observations and caveats: As reported, TCR beta diversity in blood and tumor was significantly higher in malignant thyroid tumors than in benign nodules.

CDR1 LNHNV and CDR2 YYDKDF come from the germline V gene (reference sequence). Trimming took off 2 bases at V and 3 bases at J, with 11 bases between the two ends. The CDR3 is 14 amino acids. The rearrangement links TRBV15 to TRBJ2-7; D tentatively fits TRBD1 or TRBD2 (5 bases each). This receptor was taken from a female donor with papillary thyroid cancer or a benign thyroid nodule (not recorded which). Some clones in this sample may be carry-over from other donors' samples. Specimen: blood. The CDR3 sequence is CATSRTRDRYEQYF. CDR3 nucleotides: TGTGCCACCAGCAGAACCCGGGACCGCTACGAGCAGTACTTC. Looking up the rest from reference TRBV15 and TRBJ2-7 gives the full variable domain: DAMVIQNPRYQVTQFGKPVTLSCSQTLNHNVMYWYQQKSSQAPKLLFHYYDKDFNNEADTPDNFQSRRPNTSFCFLDIRSPGLGDTAMYLCATSRTRDRYEQYFGPGTRLTVT.